The clone carrying this T cell receptor beta chain has only one observation. Its antigen is currently unknown. Each and every patient relapsed after autologous stem cell transplantation, and patients got differing brentuximab vedotin exposure. There are 13 residues in the CDR3. The germline CDR1 and CDR2 sequences are SQVTM and ANQGSEA. Unmatched junction bases numbered 10, after V lost 7 bases and J lost 6 bases. The sample belongs to a study of PD-1 blockade in classical Hodgkin lymphoma. Clones were sequenced by immunoSEQ multiplex PCR, and TCRdb holds only the in-frame ones, with some missing. The repertoire holds about 110,000 clones, around 89% seen once, with 20% in the top ten. Overall study findings and caveats: Baseline diversity in complete responders resembled that of newly diagnosed patients. Although disease activity or prior therapy may be involved, causes of the repertoire differences remain undefined.

Material: peripheral blood mononuclear cells (PBMCs), obtained before the second cycle of nivolumab. This clonotype was obtained from a human donor with classical Hodgkin lymphoma. The chain employs TRBV29-1 and TRBJ2-3; TRBD1 agrees at 7 bases. The CDR3: CSGWDRRMDTQYF. As DNA, the CDR3 is TGCAGCGGGTGGGACAGACGCATGGATACGCAGTATTTT.